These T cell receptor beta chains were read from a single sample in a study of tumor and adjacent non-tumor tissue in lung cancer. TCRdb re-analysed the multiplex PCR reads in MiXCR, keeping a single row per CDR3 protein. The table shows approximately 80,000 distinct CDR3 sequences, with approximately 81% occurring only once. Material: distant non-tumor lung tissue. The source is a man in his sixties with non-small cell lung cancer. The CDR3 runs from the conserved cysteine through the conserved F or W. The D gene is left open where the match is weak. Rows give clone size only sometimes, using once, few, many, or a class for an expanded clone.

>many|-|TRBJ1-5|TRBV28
CASQGNNQPQHF
TGTGCCAGTCAGGGGAATAATCAGCCCCAGCATTTT
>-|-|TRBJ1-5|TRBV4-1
CVNSQAWGHLKQPQHF
TGCGTCAACAGCCAGGCGTGGGGGCATTTAAAACAGCCCCAGCATTTT
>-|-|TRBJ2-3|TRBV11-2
CASSREGRGMSTDRQYF
TGTGCCAGCAGCAGAGAGGGACGGGGCATGAGCACAGATAGGCAGTATTTT
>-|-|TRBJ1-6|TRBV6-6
CANSYGRAPLHF
TGTGCCAACAGTTATGGCAGAGCACCCCTCCATTTT
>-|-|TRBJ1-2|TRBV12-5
CASSPTGGRLYYGYPF
TGTGCTAGTAGTCCGACGGGGGGAAGATTATACTATGGCTACCCCTTC
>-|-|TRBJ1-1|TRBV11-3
CASTAQGGAEAFF
TGTGCCAGCACTGCACAGGGAGGTGCTGAAGCTTTCTTT
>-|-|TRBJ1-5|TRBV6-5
CASSYNGQGSQPQHF
TGTGCCAGCAGTTACAATGGACAAGGTAGTCAACCCCAGCATTTT
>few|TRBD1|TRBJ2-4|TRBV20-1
CSAPDRAKNIQYF
TGCAGTGCGCCGGACAGGGCCAAAAACATTCAGTACTTC
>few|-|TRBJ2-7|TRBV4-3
CASSQRDMGDEQYF
TGCGCTAGCAGCCAACGGGACATGGGGGACGAGCAGTACTTC
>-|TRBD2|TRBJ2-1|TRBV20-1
CSDPGLVSYNEQFF
TGCAGTGACCCCGGACTAGTCTCCTACAATGAGCAGTTCTTC
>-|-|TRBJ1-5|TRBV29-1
CSVADMEGVQPQHF
TGCAGCGTCGCCGACATGGAGGGGGTACAGCCCCAGCATTTT
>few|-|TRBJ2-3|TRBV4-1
CASSQEYGGASIDMQYF
TGCGCCAGCAGCCAAGAATACGGCGGGGCTAGCATAGATATGCAGTATTTT
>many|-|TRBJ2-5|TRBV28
CASSPVGRQTQYF
TGTGCCAGCAGTCCGGTGGGACGGCAGACCCAGTACTTC
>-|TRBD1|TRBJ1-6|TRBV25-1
CASTQGTNSPLHF
TGTGCCAGCACACAGGGGACTAATTCACCCCTCCACTTT
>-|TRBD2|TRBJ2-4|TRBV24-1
CTTSDPSTSGIQNIQYF
TGTACCACCAGTGACCCCTCGACTAGCGGGATCCAAAACATTCAGTACTTC
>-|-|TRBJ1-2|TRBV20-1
CIAAPVTTDGYTF
TGTATTGCTGCCCCAGTGACTACTGATGGCTACACCTTC
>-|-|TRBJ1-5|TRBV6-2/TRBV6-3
CASSLPPNRLQPQHF
TGTGCCAGCAGTTTACCCCCCAACAGGCTTCAGCCCCAGCATTTT
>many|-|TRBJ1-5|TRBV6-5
CASSSGRNSNQPQHF
TGTGCCAGCAGTTCGGGACGGAATAGCAATCAGCCCCAGCATTTT
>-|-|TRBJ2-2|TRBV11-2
CTSSLQGEGGELFF
TGTACCAGCAGTTTACAGGGGGAGGGCGGGGAGTTGTTTTTT
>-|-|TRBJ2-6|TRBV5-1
CASSPGPNSGANVLTF
TGCGCCAGCAGCCCTGGACCCAACTCTGGTGCCAACGTCCTGACTTTC
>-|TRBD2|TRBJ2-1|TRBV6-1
CASGALAGALNKQFF
TGTGCCAGCGGTGCTCTAGCGGGAGCCCTCAATAAGCAGTTCTTC
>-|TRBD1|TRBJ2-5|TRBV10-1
CASSRTGFGAQYF
TGCGCCAGCAGTAGGACAGGGTTTGGGGCCCAGTACTTC
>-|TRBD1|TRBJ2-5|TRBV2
CASSGDRGETQYF
TGTGCCAGCAGTGGGGACAGAGGAGAGACCCAGTACTTC
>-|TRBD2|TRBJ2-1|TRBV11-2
CASSSGLADEQFF
TGTGCCAGCAGCTCTGGACTAGCCGATGAGCAGTTCTTC
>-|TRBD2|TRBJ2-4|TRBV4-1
CASSREGLAASRDIQYF
TGCGCCAGCAGCCGAGAAGGGCTAGCGGCGAGTCGCGACATTCAGTACTTC
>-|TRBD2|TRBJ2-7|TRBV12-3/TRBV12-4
CASRRGGIEQYF
TGTGCCAGCAGGAGGGGAGGGATCGAGCAGTACTTC
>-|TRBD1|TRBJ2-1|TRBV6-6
CASGYLEGQGLIF
TGTGCCAGCGGTTACTTGGAGGGACAGGGACTTATCTTC
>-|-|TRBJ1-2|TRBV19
CASITTGQPYGYTF
TGTGCCAGTATTACCACCGGACAGCCCTATGGCTACACCTTC
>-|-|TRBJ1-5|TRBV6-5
CASSYSGQNSRPQHF
TGTGCCAGCAGTTACAGTGGACAGAATAGTCGGCCCCAGCATTTT
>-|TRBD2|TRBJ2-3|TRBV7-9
CASSPRGLVVTDSQYF
TGTGCCAGCAGCCCCAGAGGACTAGTAGTAACAGACTCGCAGTATTTT
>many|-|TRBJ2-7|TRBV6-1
CASRGYEQYF
TGTGCCAGCAGGGGATACGAGCAGTACTTC
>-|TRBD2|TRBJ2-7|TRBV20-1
CSARASSGASYGQYF
TGCAGTGCTAGGGCTTCTAGCGGGGCCTCCTACGGGCAGTACTTC
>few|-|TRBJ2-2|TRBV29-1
CSVELFRNTGELFF
TGCAGCGTTGAATTATTCAGGAACACCGGGGAGCTGTTTTTT
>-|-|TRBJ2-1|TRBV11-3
CANTPTSGGAHEQFF
TGCGCCAACACCCCAACTAGTGGGGGGGCCCATGAGCAGTTCTTC
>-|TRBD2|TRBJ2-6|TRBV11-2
CTSSLTSGGATGANVLSF
TGTACCAGCAGTCTAACTAGCGGGGGAGCCACTGGGGCCAACGTCCTGAGTTTC
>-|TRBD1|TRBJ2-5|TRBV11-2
CASRFGQVQETKYF
TGTGCCAGCAGATTTGGACAGGTCCAAGAGACCAAGTACTTC
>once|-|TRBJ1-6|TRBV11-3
CASNDGYPPLHF
TGTGCTAGCAACGACGGTTATCCACCGCTCCACTTT
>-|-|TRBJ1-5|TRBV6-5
CASSYLQGINQSHHF
TGTGCCAGCAGTTACCTACAGGGAATCAATCAGTCCCATCATTTT
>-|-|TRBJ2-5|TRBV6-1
CASSGAGGGAPGETQYF
TGTGCCAGCAGTGGAGCGGGTGGGGGGGCGCCGGGGGAGACCCAGTACTTC
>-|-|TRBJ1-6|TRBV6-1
CARSGFQGSPLHF
TGTGCCAGAAGTGGATTTCAAGGTTCACCCCTCCACTTT
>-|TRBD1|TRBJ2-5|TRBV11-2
CACSSGQVLKTQYF
TGTGCCTGCAGCTCCGGACAGGTTCTGAAGACACAGTACTTC
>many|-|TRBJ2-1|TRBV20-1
CSARDQPGNEQFF
TGCAGTGCTAGAGATCAACCCGGCAATGAGCAGTTCTTC
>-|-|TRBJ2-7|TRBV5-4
CASNSPPCSGSRGSYEQYF
TGTGCCAGCAACTCGCCGCCGTGTAGCGGTAGCAGGGGCTCCTACGAGCAGTATTTC
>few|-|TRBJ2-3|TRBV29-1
CSTRGGLTGTDTQYF
TGCAGCACCCGAGGAGGACTTACTGGCACAGATACGCAGTATTTT
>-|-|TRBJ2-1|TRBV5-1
CASNLAGLATYNEQFF
TGCGCCAGCAACTTGGCCGGGCTAGCCACCTACAATGAGCAGTTCTTC
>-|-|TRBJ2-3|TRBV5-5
CTSSLEGASTRTQYF
TGTACCAGCAGCTTGGAGGGGGCCAGCACACGTACGCAGTATTTT
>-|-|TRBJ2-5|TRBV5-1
CASSLVRDVETQYF
TGCGCCAGCAGCTTGGTACGAGATGTGGAGACCCAGTACTTC
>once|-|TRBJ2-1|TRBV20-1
CSARGSAGNEQFF
TGCAGTGCTAGAGGGTCAGCGGGTAATGAGCAGTTCTTC